The 15 T cell receptor beta chains presented below share a single source sample, sequenced in a study of control samples from healthy donors and cancer patients. The protocol was immunoSEQ multiplex PCR, while the TCRdb copy is restricted to in-frame clones and leaves out a portion. The sample holds over 60,000 clones; about 90% are singletons and the top ten take about 2%. Sequencing was performed on PBMCs. These receptors were taken from a woman aged 55-69 years with head and neck cancer.

The J gene is TRBJ2-7, the V gene TRBV7-2; perhaps D is TRBD1 or TRBD2 (5 bases each). CDR3 length: 14 amino acids. Germline-derived CDR1 and CDR2 are SGHTA and FQGNSA. V lost 5 bases and J 2 bases, leaving 13 bases between the germline ends. The CDR3 DNA sequence: TGTGCCAGCAGCACCCGGGACGGAACCTACGAGCAGTACTTC. Translating gives CASSTRDGTYEQYF.

The chain combines TRBV28 with TRBJ1-3, with D unresolved. Germline CDR1 MDHEN, CDR2 SYDVKM. The CDR3 contains 14 residues. The V and J ends lost 5 bases and 4 bases respectively, with 12 bases between them. CDR3 sequence: CASSATLGGNTIYF. CDR3 sequence (DNA): TGTGCCAGCAGTGCTACCTTGGGAGGAAACACCATATATTTT.

This clone was counted a single time. This rearrangement joins TRBV6-1 to TRBJ2-7; tentatively, D is TRBD1 or TRBD2 (6 bases each). Germline loops: CDR1 MNHNS, CDR2 SASEGT. V lost 3 bases to trimming and J lost 4 bases, with 13 bases between them. The CDR3 is made up of 14 amino acids. CDR3 residues: CASSEVRGGYEQYF. DNA of the CDR3: TGTGCCAGCAGTGAGGTGCGAGGGGGGTACGAGCAGTACTTC.

The V call is TRBV3-1 (or the pseudogene TRBV3-2), the J call TRBJ2-2; 7 bases align to TRBD2. V shed 2 bases, J shed 3 bases, and the junction held 12 bases outside the gene matches. Germline CDR1 is LGHDT and CDR2 is YNNKEL (reference sequence). The CDR3 extends over 18 amino acids. CDR3 sequence: CASSQFVGGPLDTGELFF. The DNA for the CDR3 is TGTGCCAGCAGCCAATTTGTGGGAGGGCCTTTGGACACCGGGGAGCTGTTTTTT.

V gene TRBV5-1 combines with J gene TRBJ2-5, with D possibly being TRBD1 (6 bases). Germline V gene data show CDR1 as SGHRS and CDR2 as YFSETQ. V was trimmed by 4 bases and J by 5 bases, leaving 12 bases between them. The CDR3 is made up of 13 amino acids. The CDR3 bases are TGCGCCAGCAGCCGTGACAGGAGCGAGACCCAGTACTTC. Translation: CASSRDRSETQYF.

This chain joins TRBV5-8 and TRBJ2-2, with 11 bases that match TRBD1. Germline V gives CDR1 SGHTS, CDR2 YDEGEE. Trimming removed 4 bases from V and 7 bases from J; junction bases left unmatched: 9. This CDR3 contains 16 residues. The CDR3 protein is CASSPWTGGADGELFF. The CDR3, as DNA: TGTGCCAGCAGCCCATGGACAGGGGGCGCCGACGGGGAGCTGTTTTTT.

V usage is TRBV6-5 and J usage is TRBJ1-5; 7 positions match TRBD1. V dropped 4 bases and J dropped 6; count of bases not matched to a gene: 6. This CDR3 contains 14 residues. Germline lookup yields CDR1 MNHEY and CDR2 SVGAGI. The CDR3, as DNA: TGTGCCAGCAGTTCCGACAGGGTTTCTCAGCCCCAGCATTTT. This sequence encodes CASSSDRVSQPQHF.

The V gene is TRBV27, the J gene TRBJ1-1; D possibly corresponds to TRBD1 (6 bases). The CDR3 has 13 residues. Trimming left V 5 bases short and J 1 base short, with 8 bases between. Germline lookup yields CDR1 MNHEY and CDR2 SMNVEV (reference sequence). CDR3 protein: CASSKQGNTEAFF. CDR3 bases: TGTGCCAGCAGTAAACAGGGGAACACTGAAGCTTTCTTT.

The rearrangement links TRBV3-1 (or the pseudogene TRBV3-2) to TRBJ1-6; D is unresolved. Germline CDR1 LGHDT, CDR2 YNNKEL (reference sequence). The ends were cut back, 6 bases at V and 2 bases at J, with 8 bases in the middle. This CDR3 is built from 14 residues. The CDR3: CASSRGTYNSPLHF. CDR3 DNA sequence: TGTGCCAGCAGTCGGGGAACCTATAATTCACCCCTCCACTTT.

The chain has TRBV3-1 (or the pseudogene TRBV3-2) and TRBJ2-1; possibly TRBD2 for D (6 bases). Germline-derived CDR1 and CDR2 are LGHDT and YNNKEL (reference sequence). The CDR3 is 12 residues long. The ends were cut back, 2 bases at V and 10 bases at J, with 9 bases in the middle. The chain's CDR3 is CASSQTRGEQFF. In DNA form, the CDR3 reads TGTGCCAGCAGCCAAACCCGGGGGGAGCAGTTCTTC.

A single count supports this clone. V usage is TRBV4-3 and J usage is TRBJ1-2, with 9 bases identical to TRBD1. The V segment lost 6 bases and the J segment 8 bases; nucleotides outside the gene matches: 16. Germline V CDR1 and CDR2: LGHNA, YSLEER. This CDR3 has 16 amino acids. CDR3 nucleotides: TGCGCCAGCAGACGCAACCGGGACAGGGATTCGACAGGCTACACCTTC. Amino acids: CASRRNRDRDSTGYTF.

The chain links TRBV5-1 to TRBJ1-1, with 9 bases fitting TRBD1. This CDR3 spans 15 amino acids. The trim removed 1 base at V and 4 bases at J, leaving 5 bases unmatched. Germline loops: CDR1 SGHRS, CDR2 YFSETQ. In nucleotides, the CDR3 is TGCGCCAGCAGCTTGACAGGGGGCGCGGGCACTGAAGCTTTCTTT. This encodes CASSLTGGAGTEAFF.

This clone was observed a handful of times. V and J are TRBV24-1 and TRBJ2-1, with D perhaps matching TRBD2 (5 bases). V shed 5 bases and J shed 4 bases, with 11 bases lying between them. CDR3 size: 14 residues. Per germline, CDR1 KGHDR and CDR2 SFDVKD. CDR3 amino acids: CATSASGVYNEQFF. The DNA for the CDR3 is TGTGCCACCAGTGCCAGCGGAGTATACAATGAGCAGTTCTTC.

V and J are TRBV30 and TRBJ1-2, with D perhaps matching TRBD1 (6 bases). There are 12 residues in the CDR3. The ends were cut back, 4 bases at V and 7 bases at J, with 13 bases in the middle. Germline V gene data show CDR1 as GTSNPN and CDR2 as SVGIG (reference sequence). CDR3 bases: TGTGCCTGGAACAGGGAGGAGGGTGGCTACACCTTC. Encoded protein: CAWNREEGGYTF.

This rearrangement joins TRBV7-9 to TRBJ2-2, with D possibly TRBD1 on 5 matching bases. In germline, CDR1 is SEHNR, CDR2 FQNEAQ (reference sequence). This CDR3 has 14 residues. The germline V and J ends were trimmed by 2 bases and 4 bases, with 8 bases remaining between them. Written as DNA, the CDR3 is TGTGCCAGCAGCTTACGGCAGGGCACCGGGGAGCTGTTTTTT. This sequence encodes CASSLRQGTGELFF. The variable domain in full, with the rest retrieved from reference TRBV7-9 and TRBJ2-2, is DTGVSQNPRHKITKRGQNVTFRCDPISEHNRLYWYRQTLGQGPEFLTYFQNEAQLEKSRLLSDRFSAERPKGSFSTLEIQRTEQGDSAMYLCASSLRQGTGELFFGEGSRLTVL.